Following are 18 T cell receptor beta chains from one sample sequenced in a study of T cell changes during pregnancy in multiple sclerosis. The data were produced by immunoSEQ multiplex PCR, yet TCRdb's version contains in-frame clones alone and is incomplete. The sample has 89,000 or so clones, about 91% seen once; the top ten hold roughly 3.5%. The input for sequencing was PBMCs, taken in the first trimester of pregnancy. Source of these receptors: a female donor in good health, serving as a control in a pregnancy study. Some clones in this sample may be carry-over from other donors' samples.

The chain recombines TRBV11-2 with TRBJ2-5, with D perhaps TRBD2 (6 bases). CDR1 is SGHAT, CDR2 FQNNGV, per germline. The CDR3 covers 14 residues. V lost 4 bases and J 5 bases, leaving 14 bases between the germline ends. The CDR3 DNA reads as TGTGCCAGCAGCTCGGGGGTGGGGTTGGAGACCCAGTACTTC. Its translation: CASSSGVGLETQYF.

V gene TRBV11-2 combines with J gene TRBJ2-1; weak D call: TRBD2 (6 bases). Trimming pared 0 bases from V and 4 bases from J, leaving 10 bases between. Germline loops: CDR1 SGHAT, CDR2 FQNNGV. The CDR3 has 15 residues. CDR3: CASSLEAGHYNEQFF. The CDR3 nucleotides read TGTGCCAGCAGCTTAGAAGCGGGTCATTACAATGAGCAGTTCTTC.

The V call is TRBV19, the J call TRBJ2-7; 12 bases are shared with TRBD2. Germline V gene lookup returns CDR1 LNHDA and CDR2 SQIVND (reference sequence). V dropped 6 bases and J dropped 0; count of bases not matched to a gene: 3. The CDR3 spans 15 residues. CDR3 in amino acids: CASRSSGGVSYEQYF. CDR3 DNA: TGTGCCAGTAGATCTAGCGGGGGGGTCTCCTACGAGCAGTACTTC.

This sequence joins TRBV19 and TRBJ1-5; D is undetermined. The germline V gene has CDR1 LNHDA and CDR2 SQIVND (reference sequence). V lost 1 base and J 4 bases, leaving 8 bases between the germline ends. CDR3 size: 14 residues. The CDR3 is CASSIGVTNQPQHF. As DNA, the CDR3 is TGTGCCAGTAGTATAGGAGTGACTAATCAGCCCCAGCATTTT.

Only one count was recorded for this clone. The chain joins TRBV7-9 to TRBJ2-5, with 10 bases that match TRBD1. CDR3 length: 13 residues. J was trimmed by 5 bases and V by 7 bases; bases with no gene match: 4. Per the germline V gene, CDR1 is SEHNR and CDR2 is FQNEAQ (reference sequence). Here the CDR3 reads CASKTGGRETQYF. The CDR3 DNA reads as TGTGCCAGCAAGACAGGGGGCAGGGAGACCCAGTACTTC.

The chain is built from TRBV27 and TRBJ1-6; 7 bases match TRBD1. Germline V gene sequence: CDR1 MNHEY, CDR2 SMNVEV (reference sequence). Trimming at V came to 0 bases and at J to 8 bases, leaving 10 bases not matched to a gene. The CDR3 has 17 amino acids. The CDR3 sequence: CASSLSGAGGYHSPLHF. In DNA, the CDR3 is TGTGCCAGCAGTTTATCGGGGGCAGGGGGGTATCATTCACCCCTCCACTTT.

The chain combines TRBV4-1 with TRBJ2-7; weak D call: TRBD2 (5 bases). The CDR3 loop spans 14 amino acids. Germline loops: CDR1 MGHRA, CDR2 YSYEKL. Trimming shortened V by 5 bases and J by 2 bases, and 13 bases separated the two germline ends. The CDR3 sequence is CASSSIRGTYEQYF. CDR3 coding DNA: TGCGCCAGCAGCAGTATCCGGGGAACCTACGAGCAGTACTTC.

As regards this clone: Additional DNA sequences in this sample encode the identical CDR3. CDR3 sequence reads: CASNSPGTPNTEAFF. In nucleotides, the CDR3 is TGTGCCAGCAATTCCCCCGGGACACCGAACACTGAAGCTTTCTTT. This chain links TRBV6-1 with TRBJ1-1; TRBD1 might be the D (6 bases). The V end lost 7 bases, the J end lost 1 base, and 16 bases lay between the germline ends. The CDR3 length is 15 residues. The germline gives CDR1 MNHNS, CDR2 SASEGT.

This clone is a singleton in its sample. The CDR3: CASSLLRDYEQYF. CDR3 DNA: TGCGCCAGCAGCTTGTTGAGGGATTACGAGCAGTACTTC. The rearrangement uses TRBV5-1 and TRBJ2-7; the D gene is possibly TRBD2 (5 bases). Germline values: CDR1 SGHRS, CDR2 YFSETQ. Trimming cost V 1 base and J 4 bases, with 9 bases left between them. The CDR3 has 13 amino acids.

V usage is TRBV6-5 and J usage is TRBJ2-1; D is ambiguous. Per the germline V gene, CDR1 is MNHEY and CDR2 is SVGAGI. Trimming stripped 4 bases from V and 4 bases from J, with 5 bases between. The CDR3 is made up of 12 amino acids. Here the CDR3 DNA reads TGTGCCAGCAGTTCGGTTTACAATGAGCAGTTCTTC. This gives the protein CASSSVYNEQFF.

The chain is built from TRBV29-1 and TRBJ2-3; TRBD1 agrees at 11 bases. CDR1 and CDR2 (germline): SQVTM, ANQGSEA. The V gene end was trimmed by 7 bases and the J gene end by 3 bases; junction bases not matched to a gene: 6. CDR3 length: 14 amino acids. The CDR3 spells CSAPGQGATDTQYF. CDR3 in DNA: TGCAGCGCTCCAGGACAGGGGGCAACAGATACGCAGTATTTT.

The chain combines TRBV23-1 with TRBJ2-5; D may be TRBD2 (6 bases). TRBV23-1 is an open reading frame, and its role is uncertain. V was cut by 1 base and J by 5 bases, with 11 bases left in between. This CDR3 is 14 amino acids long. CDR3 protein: CASSQCCGVETQYF. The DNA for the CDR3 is TGCGCCAGCAGTCAATGTTGCGGGGTGGAGACCCAGTACTTC.

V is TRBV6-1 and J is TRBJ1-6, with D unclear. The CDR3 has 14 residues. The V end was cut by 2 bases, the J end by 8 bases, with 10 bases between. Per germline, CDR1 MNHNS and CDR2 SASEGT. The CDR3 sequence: CASSEFGPDSPLHF. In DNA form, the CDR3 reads TGTGCCAGCAGTGAATTCGGTCCGGATTCACCCCTCCACTTT.

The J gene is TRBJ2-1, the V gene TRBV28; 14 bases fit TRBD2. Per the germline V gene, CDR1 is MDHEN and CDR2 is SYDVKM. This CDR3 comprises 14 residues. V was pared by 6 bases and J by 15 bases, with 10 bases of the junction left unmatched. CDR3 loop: CASSWTSGGYFLFF. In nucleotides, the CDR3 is TGTGCCAGCAGCTGGACTAGCGGGGGGTATTTTTTGTTCTTC. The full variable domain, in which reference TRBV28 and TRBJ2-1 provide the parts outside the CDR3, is DVKVTQSSRYLVKRTGEKVFLECVQDMDHENMFWYRQDPGLGLRLIYFSYDVKMKEKGDIPEGYSVSREKKERFSLILESASTNQTSMYLCASSWTSGGYFLFFGPGTRLTVL.

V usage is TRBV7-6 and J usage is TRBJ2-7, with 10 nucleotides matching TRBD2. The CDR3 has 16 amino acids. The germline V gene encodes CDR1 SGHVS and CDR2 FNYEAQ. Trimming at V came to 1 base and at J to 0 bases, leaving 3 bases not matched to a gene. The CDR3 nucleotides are TGTGCCAGCAGCTTAGGTAGCGGGAGGTTCTCCTACGAGCAGTACTTC. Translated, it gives CASSLGSGRFSYEQYF.

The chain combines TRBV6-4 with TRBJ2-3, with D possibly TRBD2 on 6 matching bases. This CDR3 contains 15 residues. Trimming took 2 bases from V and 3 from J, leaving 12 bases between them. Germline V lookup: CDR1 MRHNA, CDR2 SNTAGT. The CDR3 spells CASSDVGGGTDTQYF. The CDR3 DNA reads TGTGCCAGCAGTGACGTAGGTGGGGGGACAGATACGCAGTATTTT.

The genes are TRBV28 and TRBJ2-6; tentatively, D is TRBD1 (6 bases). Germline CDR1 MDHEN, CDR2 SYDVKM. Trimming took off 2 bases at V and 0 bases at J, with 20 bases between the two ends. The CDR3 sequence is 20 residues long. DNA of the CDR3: TGTGCCAGCAGTTTACTAGGTCAGGGGCAGATGATCTCTGGGGCCAACGTCCTGACTTTC. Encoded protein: CASSLLGQGQMISGANVLTF. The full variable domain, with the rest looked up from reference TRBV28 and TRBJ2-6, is DVKVTQSSRYLVKRTGEKVFLECVQDMDHENMFWYRQDPGLGLRLIYFSYDVKMKEKGDIPEGYSVSREKKERFSLILESASTNQTSMYLCASSLLGQGQMISGANVLTFGAGSRLTVL.

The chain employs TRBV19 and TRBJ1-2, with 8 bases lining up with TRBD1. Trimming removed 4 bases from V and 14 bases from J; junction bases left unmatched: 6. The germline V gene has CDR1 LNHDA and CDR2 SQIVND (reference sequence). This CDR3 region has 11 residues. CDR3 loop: CASSSGQGGTF. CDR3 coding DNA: TGTGCCAGTAGTAGTGGACAGGGAGGAACCTTC.